The present entry profiles one T cell receptor beta chain with its context. Its antigen is currently unknown. Data came from immunoSEQ multiplex PCR; TCRdb stores just in-frame clones and leaves some out. The profile shows approximately 70,000 clones, 92% of them singletons. These data originate in a study of OX40 agonist ivuxolimab in advanced cancers. General study points: Low normalized clonal expansion also occurred in some nonresponding patients. Circulating CD4+ and CD8+ T cells showed clonal expansion by week 6 at 0.1 to 3.0 mg/kg. In the 0.1-3.0 mg/kg groups, partial responders showed among the lowest expansion. There were, on average, more expanded clones in CD8+ T cells than in CD4+.

The germline gives CDR1 MNHEY, CDR2 SMNVEV (reference sequence). The CDR3 loop spans 17 amino acids. Trimming cost V 1 base and J 0 bases; bases outside gene matches: 3. The rearrangement uses TRBV27 and TRBJ2-1; 10 positions match TRBD2. Sequenced here: CD4+ or CD8+ T cells sorted from blood, sampled in a trial of the OX40 agonist ivuxolimab. This clonotype originated in an adult with an advanced solid tumor such as melanoma, head and neck, liver or kidney cancer. The CDR3 DNA reads TGTGCCAGCAGTTTATTCCCTAGCGGGGGCTCCTACAATGAGCAGTTCTTC. This codes for CASSLFPSGGSYNEQFF.